The TCR beta chain under discussion was sequenced for a study of cytomegalovirus exposure and HLA in healthy donors. A multiplex PCR was run with 60 Vbeta primers and 13 Jbeta primers. Generated by immunoSEQ multiplex PCR, the TCRdb table keeps only in-frame clones and is missing some. Of about 170,000 clones in the sample, approximately 80% were seen once. Trimming took off 2 bases at V and 15 bases at J, with 17 bases between the two ends. The germline V gene encodes CDR1 MGHDK and CDR2 SYGVNS. This CDR3 has 13 amino acids. Material: PBMCs. This receptor was identified in a woman under 30 in good health and CMV-seronegative. This chain connects TRBV25-1 to TRBJ2-1; D not certain. For the CDR3, the DNA is TGTGCCAGCAGTGAAGTTTCCGGTTACTATCGGTTCTTC. Encoded protein: CASSEVSGYYRFF.